This entry lists 29 T cell receptor beta chains sequenced from one sample in a study of control samples from healthy donors and cancer patients. TCRdb's table, derived via immunoSEQ multiplex PCR, lists solely in-frame clones and lacks some. The sample holds some 150,000 clones, 91% seen once. Sequencing used blood. The receptors here all came from a man younger than 35 in good health.

The chain links TRBV28 to TRBJ2-3; D remains unclear. Trimming shortened V by 6 bases and J by 0 bases, and 7 bases separated the two germline ends. The CDR3 has 13 residues. Per the germline V gene, CDR1 is MDHEN and CDR2 is SYDVKM. The CDR3 DNA reads as TGTGCCAGCAGCGCGACTAGCACAGATACGCAGTATTTT. It yields the protein CASSATSTDTQYF.

The chain uses TRBV4-3 and TRBJ2-3; D uncertain. Germline V gene data show CDR1 as LGHNA and CDR2 as YSLEER. The CDR3 sequence is 14 residues long. V was trimmed by 1 base and J by 4 bases, leaving 9 bases between them. CDR3 residues: CASSQADAADTQYF. The DNA of the CDR3 is TGCGCCAGCAGCCAAGCTGACGCTGCAGATACGCAGTATTTT.

The rearrangement uses TRBV6-5 and TRBJ1-2, with 7 bases matching TRBD1. From germline, CDR1 is MNHEY and CDR2 SVGAGI. This CDR3 is 14 amino acids long. V gave up 5 bases and J gave up 2 bases; unmatched junction bases: 5. The CDR3 sequence: CASSRDRNNYGYTF. The CDR3 DNA follows: TGTGCCAGCAGTAGGGACAGAAACAACTATGGCTACACCTTC.

In this sample, this clone turned up once. The gene calls are TRBV20-1 and TRBJ1-5, with TRBD1 matching 7 bases. Trimming removed 3 bases from V and 4 bases from J; junction bases left unmatched: 18. CDR3 length: 18 residues. The germline V gene has CDR1 DFQATT and CDR2 SNEGSKA (reference sequence). CDR3 region: CSASLGGGGIAGNQPQHF. The CDR3 DNA reads as TGCAGTGCTAGTCTGGGAGGGGGCGGAATTGCGGGAAATCAGCCCCAGCATTTT.

As for this clone: The sample has other DNA sequences that encode this CDR3 too. V gene TRBV5-5 combines with J gene TRBJ2-7; D uncertain. Trimming cost V 3 bases and J 3 bases, with 7 bases left between them. Germline V lookup: CDR1 SGHKS, CDR2 YYEKEE (reference sequence). The CDR3 spans 12 residues. The CDR3 reads CASSSASYEQYF. The CDR3 coding sequence is TGTGCCAGCAGCTCCGCAAGCTACGAGCAGTACTTC.

The rearrangement joins TRBV7-8 to TRBJ1-2; D is uncertain. The CDR3 runs 13 residues. The V end was cut by 5 bases, the J end by 2 bases, with 9 bases between. The germline gives CDR1 SGHVS, CDR2 FQNEAQ. CDR3 in amino acids: CASSARSNYGYTF. In DNA, the CDR3 is TGTGCCAGCAGCGCCCGGTCGAACTATGGCTACACCTTC.

V and J are TRBV5-6 and TRBJ2-5, with a tentative D call TRBD1 (5 bases). V was pared by 2 bases and J by 1 base, with 9 bases between. This CDR3 spans 14 amino acids. Germline CDR1 and CDR2: SGHDT and YYEEEE. The CDR3 region is CASSFTRAQETQYF. Here the CDR3 DNA reads TGTGCCAGCAGCTTCACCAGGGCCCAAGAGACCCAGTACTTC.

The chain joins TRBV6-1 to TRBJ1-1, with D hard to call. Trimming cost V 0 bases and J 0 bases, with 14 bases left between them. Germline assignment: CDR1 MNHNS and CDR2 SASEGT. The CDR3 contains 17 residues. The CDR3: CASSEARALSMNTEAFF. As DNA, the CDR3 is TGTGCCAGCAGTGAAGCACGGGCTCTCTCCATGAACACTGAAGCTTTCTTT.

This rearrangement joins TRBV2 to TRBJ1-2, with 8 bases that match TRBD1. The CDR3 covers 15 residues. Germline V lookup: CDR1 SNHLY, CDR2 FYNNEI. The J segment lost 0 bases and the V segment lost 4 bases, leaving 4 bases of the junction unmatched. CDR3 sequence: CASSVRTGTNYGYTF. The CDR3 DNA follows: TGTGCCAGCAGTGTTCGGACAGGGACTAACTATGGCTACACCTTC.

V and J are TRBV6-6 and TRBJ1-4; D not certain. This CDR3 contains 12 residues. Trimming pared 8 bases from V and 8 bases from J, leaving 12 bases between. CDR1 is MNHNY and CDR2 is SVGAGI in the germline V gene (reference sequence). For the CDR3, the DNA is TGTGCCAGCGGGTTACCGGGGGAAAAACTGTTTTTT. Encoded protein: CASGLPGEKLFF.

The chain joins TRBV4-3 to TRBJ2-2, with 9 bases matching TRBD2. This CDR3 region has 16 residues. Germline V CDR1 and CDR2: LGHNA, YSLEER. Germline trimming cut 7 bases from V and 1 base from J; bases unmatched to any gene: 7. This CDR3 reads CASTNLAGVNTGELFF. The CDR3 DNA reads TGCGCCAGCACCAACTTAGCGGGGGTGAACACCGGGGAGCTGTTTTTT.

This clone has only one observation. Because the CDR3's place on the DNA is in doubt, the DNA is left out and the CDR3 is given as listed by TCRdb. The chain carries TRBV6-5 and TRBJ1-2. With termini counted, the CDR3 has 14 amino acids. CDR1 and CDR2 (germline): MNHEY, SVGAGI. CDR3 protein: CASSYVGPGNGYTF.

This chain links TRBV4-3 with TRBJ1-1, with D hard to call. V lost 0 bases, J lost 8 bases, and 13 bases lay in between. The germline V gene has CDR1 LGHNA and CDR2 YSLEER. The CDR3 extends over 14 amino acids. CDR3 nucleotide sequence: TGCGCCAGCAGCCAAGATGGGCGGGGATACGAAGCTTTCTTT. Translated, it gives CASSQDGRGYEAFF.

The chain carries TRBV28 and TRBJ2-2; D call uncertain. Germline lookup yields CDR1 MDHEN and CDR2 SYDVKM. This CDR3 spans 12 amino acids. V dropped 2 bases and J dropped 2 bases, with 0 bases sitting between them. Written as DNA, the CDR3 is TGTGCCAGCAGTTTAAACACCGGGGAGCTGTTTTTT. Protein: CASSLNTGELFF.

The chain links TRBV5-4 to TRBJ1-2, with 8 bases identical to TRBD1. Looked up from germline, CDR1 is SGHNT and CDR2 is YYREEE (reference sequence). The CDR3 has 16 residues. V shed 4 bases and J 5 bases; nucleotides not matched to a gene: 13. The CDR3 spells CASSDDRGWAGYGYTF. DNA of the CDR3: TGTGCCAGCAGCGATGACAGGGGTTGGGCTGGGTATGGCTACACCTTC.

This rearrangement joins TRBV7-8 to TRBJ2-1; 9 bases map to TRBD2. V dropped 1 base and J dropped 4; count of bases not matched to a gene: 5. The CDR3 covers 16 residues. CDR1 and CDR2 from the germline V gene are SGHVS and FQNEAQ. This CDR3 reads CASSLVGGGAYNEQFF. The DNA of the CDR3 is TGTGCCAGCAGCTTAGTAGGCGGGGGGGCATACAATGAGCAGTTCTTC.

The J gene is TRBJ1-6, the V gene TRBV19; D is uncertain. Trimming cost V 7 bases and J 11 bases, with 18 bases left between them. From germline, CDR1 is LNHDA and CDR2 SQIVND (reference sequence). This CDR3 is built from 14 residues. The CDR3 is CASKGWAEEAPLHF. The CDR3 DNA is TGTGCCAGTAAGGGTTGGGCAGAGGAGGCACCCCTCCACTTT.

The V call is TRBV19, the J call TRBJ2-7; no clear D gene. In germline, CDR1 is LNHDA, CDR2 SQIVND (reference sequence). With 3 bases removed from V and 0 bases from J, the gap between germline ends came to 9 bases. This CDR3 contains 14 residues. The CDR3 sequence: CASSIGSASYEQYF. In nucleotides, the CDR3 is TGTGCCAGTAGTATTGGGTCGGCCTCCTACGAGCAGTACTTC.

The chain couples TRBV7-3 to TRBJ2-1; D remains unclear. V lost 2 bases and J 0 bases, leaving 26 bases between the germline ends. This CDR3 comprises 21 residues. CDR1 SGHTA and CDR2 FQGTGA come from the germline V gene. CDR3 sequence: CASSLLPPETSTFSSYNEQFF. As DNA, the CDR3 is TGTGCCAGCAGCTTATTACCCCCCGAGACGTCAACCTTTAGCTCCTACAATGAGCAGTTCTTC.

The rearrangement uses TRBV5-5 and TRBJ2-2; D ambiguous. This CDR3 has 13 amino acids. V lost 0 bases and J lost 6, with 6 bases in between. CDR1 is SGHKS and CDR2 is YYEKEE in the germline V gene (reference sequence). For the CDR3, the DNA is TGTGCCAGCAGCTTGGCGATTGCCGGGGAGCTGTTTTTT. Translating gives CASSLAIAGELFF. Together with reference TRBV5-5 and TRBJ2-2, the CDR3 gives the full variable domain: DAGVTQSPTHLIKTRGQQVTLRCSPISGHKSVSWYQQVLGQGPQFIFQYYEKEERGRGNFPDRFSARQFPNYSSELNVNALLLGDSALYLCASSLAIAGELFFGEGSRLTVL.

This rearrangement joins TRBV4-1 to TRBJ1-4, with a possible D match to TRBD1 (6 bases). CDR3 length equals 17 residues. Per germline, CDR1 MGHRA and CDR2 YSYEKL. V was clipped by 0 bases and J by 0 bases, with 11 bases between them. For the CDR3, the DNA is TGCGCCAGCAGCCAAGAGACAGGCGCGACAACTAATGAAAAACTGTTTTTT. Amino acid sequence: CASSQETGATTNEKLFF.

The genes are TRBV5-4 and TRBJ2-7, with 9 bases lining up with TRBD1. Trimming removed 3 bases from V and 6 bases from J; junction bases left unmatched: 7. Germline values: CDR1 SGHNT, CDR2 YYREEE (reference sequence). The CDR3 runs to 14 residues. The CDR3 region has the DNA TGTGCCAGCAGCTCCGGGACAGGGAAGATCGAGCAGTACTTC. Encoded protein: CASSSGTGKIEQYF.

The CDR3 nucleotides read TGTGCCAGCAGCCCCGGCGGGAACACTGAAGCTTTCTTT. Translation gives CASSPGGNTEAFF. The genes are TRBV12-3 or TRBV12-4 and TRBJ1-1; D uncertain. Trimming removed 6 bases from V and 1 base from J, with 9 bases in between. This CDR3 region has 13 residues.

A note on this clone: Other nucleotide sequences from this sample produce the same CDR3. This chain uses TRBV9 with TRBJ2-3; D remains ambiguous. The length of the CDR3 is 15 residues. Trimming shortened V by 0 bases and J by 2 bases, and 10 bases separated the two germline ends. Germline V lookup: CDR1 SGDLS, CDR2 YYNGEE. CDR3 residues: CASSVEGRSTDTQYF. The DNA for the CDR3 is TGTGCCAGCAGCGTAGAGGGTAGATCCACAGATACGCAGTATTTT.

The V call is TRBV18, the J call TRBJ1-6; D may be TRBD1 (5 bases). The CDR3 extends over 15 amino acids. The V and J ends lost 2 bases and 6 bases respectively, with 11 bases between them. Germline lookup yields CDR1 KGHSH and CDR2 LQKENI. In nucleotides, the CDR3 is TGTGCCAGCTCACCAAGTGGGGCGCGTAATTCACCCCTCCACTTT. Translation: CASSPSGARNSPLHF.

This clone was seen only once. V gene TRBV7-9 combines with J gene TRBJ2-7; D not certain. In germline, CDR1 is SEHNR, CDR2 FQNEAQ (reference sequence). V gave up 5 bases and J gave up 0 bases, with 2 bases separating them. The CDR3 length is 11 residues. The CDR3 loop is CASSPSYEQYF. The CDR3 DNA sequence: TGTGCCAGCAGCCCCTCCTACGAGCAGTACTTC.

The genes are TRBV28 and TRBJ1-1; D is perhaps TRBD1 (6 bases). Germline V lookup: CDR1 MDHEN, CDR2 SYDVKM. V lost 7 bases, J lost 0 bases, and 9 bases lay in between. This CDR3 has 13 amino acids. The CDR3 DNA is TGTGCCAGCACCTGGACAGTGAACACTGAAGCTTTCTTT. This sequence encodes CASTWTVNTEAFF.

The rearrangement uses TRBV7-8 and TRBJ1-4; TRBD1 is a possible D gene (5 bases). The CDR3 extends over 17 amino acids. Germline V gene data show CDR1 as SGHVS and CDR2 as FQNEAQ. With 1 base removed from V and 5 bases from J, the gap between germline ends came to 17 bases. Here the CDR3 DNA reads TGTGCCAGCAGCTTAGTCCGACGCGGACAAATAAATGAAAAACTGTTTTTT. Amino acid sequence: CASSLVRRGQINEKLFF.

This chain uses TRBV6-2 or TRBV6-3 with TRBJ1-2; D not certain. Trimming took 0 bases from V and 2 from J, leaving 13 bases between them. From germline, CDR1 is MNHEY and CDR2 SVGEGT. The CDR3 has 16 residues. CDR3 amino acids: CASSYSHVLPNYGYTF. The CDR3 DNA follows: TGTGCCAGCAGTTACTCGCACGTCCTCCCGAACTATGGCTACACCTTC.